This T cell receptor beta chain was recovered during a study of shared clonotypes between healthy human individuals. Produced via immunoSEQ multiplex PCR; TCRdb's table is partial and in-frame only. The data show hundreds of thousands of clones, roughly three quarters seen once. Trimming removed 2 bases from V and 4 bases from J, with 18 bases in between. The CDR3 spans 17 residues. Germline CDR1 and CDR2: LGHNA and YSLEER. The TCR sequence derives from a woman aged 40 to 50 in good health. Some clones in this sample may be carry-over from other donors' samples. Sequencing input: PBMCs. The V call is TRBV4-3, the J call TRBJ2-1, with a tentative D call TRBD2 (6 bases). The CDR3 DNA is TGCGCCAGCAGCCAACTACCCCGACTAGGTGGGTACAATGAGCAGTTCTTC. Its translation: CASSQLPRLGGYNEQFF.